This T cell receptor (beta chain) appears in the sequencing data of a study of shared clonotypes between healthy human individuals. Study context: The study used three CD4 naive, three CD4 memory, two CD8 naive and one CD8 memory plate per donor.

Study results and caveats: Though the depth was large, rarefaction showed that sorted-subset sequencing was incomplete.

Germline lookup yields CDR1 SGHAT and CDR2 FQNNGV. V gave up 5 bases and J gave up 6 bases, with 10 bases separating them. CDR3 length: 13 residues. As defined, naive CD8 cells were CD45RO-negative and positively selected for CCR7, with terminally differentiated effector memory CD45RA+ cells excluded. Worth noting for this clone: Its matching antigen is unknown.

Generated by immunoSEQ multiplex PCR, the TCRdb table keeps only in-frame clones and is missing some. The sample includes about 2 million clones, about 94% of them seen just once. V and J are TRBV11-2 and TRBJ2-2; D is undetermined. Sequencing was carried out using naive CD8+ T cells sorted from blood. The TCR originated in a man between 18 and 35 years old in good health. DNA for the CDR3: TGTGCCAGCAGCCAAACGGTAGCCGGGGAGCTGTTTTTT. It specifies CASSQTVAGELFF.